This entry lists 15 T cell receptor beta chains sequenced from one sample in a study of blood T cell repertoires in COVID-19. The assay was immunoSEQ multiplex PCR, and TCRdb's table has in-frame clones only and misses some. The data hold 150,000 to 200,000 clones, with 90% observed a single time. Sequenced sample: peripheral blood. The receptor source for this set is a man between 60 and 70 years old with active or convalescent COVID-19.

This chain uses TRBV5-1 with TRBJ2-6, with D maybe TRBD1 (6 bases). The length of the CDR3 is 16 residues. V lost 3 bases, J lost 0 bases, and 10 bases lay in between. Germline assignment: CDR1 SGHRS and CDR2 YFSETQ. This chain's CDR3 is CASSSGQTSGANVLTF. CDR3 nucleotides: TGCGCCAGCAGCTCTGGACAGACCTCTGGGGCCAACGTCCTGACTTTC.

In this sample, this clone turned up a few times. The V gene is TRBV6-5, the J gene TRBJ2-7, with TRBD1 matching 7 bases. The V gene's germline CDR1 is MNHEY and CDR2 SVGAGI. The CDR3 is 13 residues long. Trimming at V came to 6 bases and at J to 5 bases, leaving 7 bases not matched to a gene. The CDR3 sequence is CASRDGTVHEQYF. The DNA of the CDR3 is TGTGCCAGCAGGGACGGGACAGTCCACGAGCAGTACTTC.

Note on this clone: This same CDR3 is encoded by further DNA sequences in the sample. The gene calls are TRBV10-2 and TRBJ2-7, with TRBD2 as a possible D gene (6 bases). The length of the CDR3 is 13 residues. Germline CDR1 and CDR2: WSHSY and SAAADI. V lost 3 bases and J 2 bases, leaving 8 bases between the germline ends. The CDR3, as DNA: TGCGCCAGCAGTGACGGGGGAACCTACGAGCAGTACTTC. Translating gives CASSDGGTYEQYF.

V is TRBV5-8 and J is TRBJ2-5, with 16 bases matching TRBD2. CDR3 size: 16 residues. J was trimmed by 5 bases and V by 4 bases; bases with no gene match: 5. Germline loops: CDR1 SGHTS, CDR2 YDEGEE. The CDR3 region has the DNA TGTGCCAGCAGCCCGGGACTAGCGGGAGGGCCGGAGACCCAGTACTTC. Protein sequence: CASSPGLAGGPETQYF.

The chain combines TRBV19 with TRBJ1-5; TRBD1 agrees at 9 bases. The CDR3 has 15 residues. Germline trimming cut 3 bases from V and 7 bases from J; bases unmatched to any gene: 7. Germline lookup yields CDR1 LNHDA and CDR2 SQIVND (reference sequence). The CDR3 bases are TGTGCCAGTAGTATTGGAACAGGGGGCAGGCAGCCCCAGCATTTT. It specifies CASSIGTGGRQPQHF.

DNA for the CDR3: TGTGCCAGCTCACCACTGGGAGTTACACATGCGATCGATTCACCCCTCCACTTT. It codes for CASSPLGVTHAIDSPLHF. The genes are TRBV18 and TRBJ1-6; no clear D gene. Between the trimmed V and J ends, which lost 1 base and 8 bases, there was a span of 21 bases. Germline V gene lookup returns CDR1 KGHSH and CDR2 LQKENI. The CDR3 is 18 residues long.

In this sample, this clone turned up once. The rearrangement joins TRBV25-1 to TRBJ1-3; D might be TRBD1 (5 bases). V was trimmed by 0 bases and J by 5 bases, leaving 14 bases between them. The length of the CDR3 is 16 residues. Germline assignment: CDR1 MGHDK and CDR2 SYGVNS. Here the CDR3 reads CASSEYLMLGRNTIYF. The CDR3 DNA follows: TGTGCCAGCAGTGAATATTTGATGCTGGGGCGAAACACCATATATTTT.

The chain is built from TRBV6-4 and TRBJ1-6, with 7 bases aligning to TRBD1. Germline values: CDR1 MRHNA, CDR2 SNTAGT. This CDR3 has 15 residues. With 4 bases clipped from V and 3 bases from J, the junction kept 3 bases outside the gene matches. The CDR3 bases are TGTGCCAGCAGTGCCGGGGACAGCTATAATTCACCCCTCCACTTT. It codes for CASSAGDSYNSPLHF.

The V and J genes are TRBV24-1 and TRBJ2-3, with 8 positions matching TRBD2. V shed 4 bases and J 1 base; nucleotides not matched to a gene: 3. The germline V gene encodes CDR1 KGHDR and CDR2 SFDVKD. CDR3 size: 15 residues. The CDR3 protein is CATSESRGGTDTQYF. The CDR3, as DNA: TGTGCCACCAGTGAGTCGCGGGGGGGCACAGATACGCAGTATTTT.

The chain employs TRBV10-3 and TRBJ1-5; D is ambiguous. Between the trimmed V and J ends, which lost 4 bases and 5 bases, there was a span of 6 bases. The germline gives CDR1 ENHRY, CDR2 SYGVKD. The CDR3 spans 12 residues. The CDR3 sequence: CAISGGDQPQHF. CDR3 nucleotide sequence: TGTGCCATCAGTGGGGGAGATCAGCCCCAGCATTTT.

This clone was seen a few times. V gene TRBV27 combines with J gene TRBJ2-1, with 7 bases aligning to TRBD1. The CDR3 has 15 amino acids. Germline V gene lookup returns CDR1 MNHEY and CDR2 SMNVEV (reference sequence). V shed 4 bases, J shed 6 bases, and the junction held 9 bases outside the gene matches. As DNA, the CDR3 is TGTGCCAGCAGTTCACATTTCGACAGGGCCAATGAGCAGTTCTTC. Translating gives CASSSHFDRANEQFF.

This clone was seen once. The DNA for the CDR3 is TGTGCCAGCAGCCCTCGTGTGGACAGAGCTAATGAAAAACTGTTTTTT. This encodes CASSPRVDRANEKLFF. The V and J genes are TRBV11-2 and TRBJ1-4; D may be TRBD1 (6 bases). Deletions cut 5 bases from V and 3 bases from J, with 16 bases between. Germline V gene sequence: CDR1 SGHAT, CDR2 FQNNGV. The CDR3 length is 16 residues.

The J gene is TRBJ2-1, the V gene TRBV14; D may be TRBD2 (5 bases). Per germline, CDR1 SGHDN and CDR2 FVKESK. CDR3 length equals 15 residues. V was trimmed by 2 bases and J by 3 bases, leaving 11 bases between them. Here the CDR3 reads CASSQPGWDYNEQFF. In nucleotides, the CDR3 is TGTGCCAGCAGCCAACCGGGATGGGACTACAATGAGCAGTTCTTC.

This rearrangement joins TRBV6-1 to TRBJ1-2; 10 positions match TRBD1. The CDR3 contains 14 residues. Germline V lookup: CDR1 MNHNS, CDR2 SASEGT. J lost 9 bases, V lost 2 bases, and 6 bases had no gene match. For the CDR3, the DNA is TGTGCCAGCAGTGAATCCGGGACAGGGGTCCGCTACACCTTC. Protein product: CASSESGTGVRYTF.

The chain is built from TRBV7-9 and TRBJ2-7; 11 nucleotides agree with TRBD2. In germline, CDR1 is SEHNR, CDR2 FQNEAQ (reference sequence). There are 15 residues in the CDR3. Trimming took 6 bases from V and 1 from J; bases not matched to a gene: 5. CDR3 in DNA: TGTGCCAGCAGAAGGACTAGCGGGCTTTCCTACGAGCAGTACTTC. Protein sequence: CASRRTSGLSYEQYF. Supplemented by reference TRBV7-9 and TRBJ2-7, the full variable domain reads DTGVSQNPRHKITKRGQNVTFRCDPISEHNRLYWYRQTLGQGPEFLTYFQNEAQLEKSRLLSDRFSAERPKGSFSTLEIQRTEQGDSAMYLCASRRTSGLSYEQYFGPGTRLTVT.